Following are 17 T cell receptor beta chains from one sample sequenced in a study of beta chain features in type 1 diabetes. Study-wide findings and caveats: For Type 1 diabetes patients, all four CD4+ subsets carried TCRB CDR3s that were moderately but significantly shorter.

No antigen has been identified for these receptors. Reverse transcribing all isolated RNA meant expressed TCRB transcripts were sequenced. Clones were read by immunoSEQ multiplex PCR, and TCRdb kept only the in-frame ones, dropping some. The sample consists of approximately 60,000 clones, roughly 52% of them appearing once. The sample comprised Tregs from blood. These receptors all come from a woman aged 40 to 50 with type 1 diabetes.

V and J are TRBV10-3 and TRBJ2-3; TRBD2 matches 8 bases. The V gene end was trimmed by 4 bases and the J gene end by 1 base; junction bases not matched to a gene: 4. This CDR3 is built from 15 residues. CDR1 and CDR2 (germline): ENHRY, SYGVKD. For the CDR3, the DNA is TGTGCCATCAGTGGAGCCGGGGGGGGCACAGATACGCAGTATTTT. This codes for CAISGAGGGTDTQYF.

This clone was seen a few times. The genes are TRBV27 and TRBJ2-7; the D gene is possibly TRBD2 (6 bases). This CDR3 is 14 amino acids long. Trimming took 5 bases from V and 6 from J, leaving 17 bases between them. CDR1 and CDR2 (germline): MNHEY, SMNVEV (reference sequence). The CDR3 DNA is TGTGCCAGCAGTCACACGACTAGTCGTTCCGAGCAGTACTTC. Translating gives CASSHTTSRSEQYF.

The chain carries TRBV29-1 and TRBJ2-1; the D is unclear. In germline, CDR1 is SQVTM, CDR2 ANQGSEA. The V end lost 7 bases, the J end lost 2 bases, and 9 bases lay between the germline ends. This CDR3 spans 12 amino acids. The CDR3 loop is CSARHAYNEQFF. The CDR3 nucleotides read TGCAGCGCAAGACATGCCTACAATGAGCAGTTCTTC.

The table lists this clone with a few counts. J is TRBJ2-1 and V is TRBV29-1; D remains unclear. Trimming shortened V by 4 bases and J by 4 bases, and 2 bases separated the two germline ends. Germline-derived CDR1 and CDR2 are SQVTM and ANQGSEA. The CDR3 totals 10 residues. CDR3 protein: CSVAYNEQFF. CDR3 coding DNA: TGCAGCGTTGCATACAATGAGCAGTTCTTC.

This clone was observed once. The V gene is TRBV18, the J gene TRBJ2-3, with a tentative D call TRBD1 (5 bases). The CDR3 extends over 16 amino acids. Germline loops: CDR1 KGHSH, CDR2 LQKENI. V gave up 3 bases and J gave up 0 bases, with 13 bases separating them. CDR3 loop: CASSPAQGTSTDTQYF. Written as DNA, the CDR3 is TGTGCCAGCTCACCTGCGCAGGGTACTAGCACAGATACGCAGTATTTT. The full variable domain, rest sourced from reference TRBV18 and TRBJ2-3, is NAGVMQNPRHLVRRRGQEARLRCSPMKGHSHVYWYRQLPEEGLKFMVYLQKENIIDESGMPKERFSAEFPKEGPSILRIQQVVRGDSAAYFCASSPAQGTSTDTQYFGPGTRLTVL.

The CDR3 region has the DNA TGTGCCAGCAGCCGCGGGGGGGAGGGGTGGAATGAGCAGTTCTTC. Its translation is CASSRGGEGWNEQFF. The chain carries TRBV7-6 and TRBJ2-1; 9 bases fit TRBD2. Germline loops: CDR1 SGHVS, CDR2 FNYEAQ. The J segment lost 7 bases and the V segment lost 5 bases, leaving 9 bases of the junction unmatched. The CDR3 spans 15 residues.

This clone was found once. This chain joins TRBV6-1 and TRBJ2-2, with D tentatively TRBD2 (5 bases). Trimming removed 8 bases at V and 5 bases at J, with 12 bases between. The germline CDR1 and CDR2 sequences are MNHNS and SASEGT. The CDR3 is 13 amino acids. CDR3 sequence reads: CASPSRETGELFF. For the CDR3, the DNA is TGTGCCAGCCCAAGCCGGGAAACCGGGGAGCTGTTTTTT.

CDR3 sequence reads: CASSLGGTTYEQYF. The CDR3 DNA reads as TGTGCCAGCAGCTTAGGGGGGACTACCTACGAGCAGTACTTC. The rearrangement links TRBV7-2 to TRBJ2-7; 7 nucleotides match TRBD2. The CDR3 is made up of 14 amino acids. In germline, CDR1 is SGHTA, CDR2 FQGNSA. V was clipped by 1 base and J by 2 bases; unmatched bases: 2.

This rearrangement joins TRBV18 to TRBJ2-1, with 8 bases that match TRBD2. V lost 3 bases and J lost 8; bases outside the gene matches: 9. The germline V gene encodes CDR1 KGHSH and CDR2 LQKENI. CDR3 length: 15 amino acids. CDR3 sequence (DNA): TGTGCCAGCTCACCGAATAGCGGGGCGATGGATGAGCAGTTCTTC. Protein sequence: CASSPNSGAMDEQFF.

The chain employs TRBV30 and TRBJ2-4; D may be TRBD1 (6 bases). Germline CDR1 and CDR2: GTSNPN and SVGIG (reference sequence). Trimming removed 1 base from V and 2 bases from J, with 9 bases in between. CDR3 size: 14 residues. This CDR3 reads CAWSATGPKNIQYF. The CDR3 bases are TGTGCCTGGAGTGCAACAGGGCCCAAAAACATTCAGTACTTC.

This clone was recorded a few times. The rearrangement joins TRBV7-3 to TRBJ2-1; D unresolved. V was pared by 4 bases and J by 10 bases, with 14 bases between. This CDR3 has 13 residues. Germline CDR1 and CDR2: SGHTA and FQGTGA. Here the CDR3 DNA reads TGTGCCAGCAGCTCTATCCCGTTGAGCGAGCAGTTCTTC. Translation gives CASSSIPLSEQFF. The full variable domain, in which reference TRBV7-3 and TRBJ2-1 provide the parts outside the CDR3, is GAGVSQTPSNKVTEKGKYVELRCDPISGHTALYWYRQSLGQGPEFLIYFQGTGAADDSGLPNDRFFAVRPEGSVSTLKIQRTERGDSAVYLCASSSIPLSEQFFGPGTRLTVL.

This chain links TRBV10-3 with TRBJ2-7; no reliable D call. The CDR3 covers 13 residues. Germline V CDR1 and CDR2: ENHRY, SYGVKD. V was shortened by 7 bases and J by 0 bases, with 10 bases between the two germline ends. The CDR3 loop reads CAITSSPSYEQYF. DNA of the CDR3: TGTGCCATCACCAGTTCCCCCTCCTACGAGCAGTACTTC.

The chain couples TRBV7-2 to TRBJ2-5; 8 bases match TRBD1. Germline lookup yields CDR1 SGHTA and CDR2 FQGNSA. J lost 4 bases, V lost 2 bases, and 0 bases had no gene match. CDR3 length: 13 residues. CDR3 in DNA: TGTGCCAGCAGCTTAACAGGGGGAGAGACCCAGTACTTC. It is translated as CASSLTGGETQYF.

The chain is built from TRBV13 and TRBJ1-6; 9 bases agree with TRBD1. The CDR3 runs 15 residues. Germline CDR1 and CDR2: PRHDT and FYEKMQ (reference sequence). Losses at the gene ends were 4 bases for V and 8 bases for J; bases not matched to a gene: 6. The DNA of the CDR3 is TGTGCCAGCAGCTCCCGACGACAGGGGGATTCACCCCTCCACTTT. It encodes CASSSRRQGDSPLHF.

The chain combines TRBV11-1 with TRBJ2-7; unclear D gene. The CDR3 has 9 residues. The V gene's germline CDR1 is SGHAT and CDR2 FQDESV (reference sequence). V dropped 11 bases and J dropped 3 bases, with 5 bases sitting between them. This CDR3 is CAFNYEQYF. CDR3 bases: TGTGCCTTCAACTACGAGCAGTACTTC.

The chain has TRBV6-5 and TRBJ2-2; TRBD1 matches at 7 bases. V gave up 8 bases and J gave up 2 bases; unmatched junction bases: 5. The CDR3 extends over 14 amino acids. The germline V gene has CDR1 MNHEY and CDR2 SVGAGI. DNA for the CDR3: TGTGCCAGCTCGACAGGGCCCAACACCGGGGAGCTGTTTTTT. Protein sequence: CASSTGPNTGELFF.

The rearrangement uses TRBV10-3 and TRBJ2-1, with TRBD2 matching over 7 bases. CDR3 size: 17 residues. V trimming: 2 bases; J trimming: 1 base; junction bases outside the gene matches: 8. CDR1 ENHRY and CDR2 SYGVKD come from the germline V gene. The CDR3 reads CAISERSLAGSYNEQFF. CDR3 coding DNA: TGTGCCATCAGTGAGCGCTCATTAGCGGGTTCCTACAATGAGCAGTTCTTC.